A single sample gave rise to the 24 T cell receptor beta chains below, sequenced in a study of multiple sclerosis patients with progressive multifocal leukoencephalopathy. Time point denoted: time of PML onset. The method was immunoSEQ multiplex PCR; TCRdb's version includes in-frame clones alone and lacks a portion of them. The sample has fewer than 40,000 clones, 87% seen once. The sample was PBMCs, taken from a patient treated with natalizumab. The origin of the receptors is a human donor with progressive multifocal leukoencephalopathy.

This chain connects TRBV4-3 to TRBJ2-2; D call uncertain. V lost 3 bases to trimming and J lost 4 bases, with 3 bases between them. The length of the CDR3 is 12 residues. Germline CDR1 is LGHNA and CDR2 is YSLEER. CDR3 nucleotide sequence: TGCGCCAGCAGCCAGTTCACCGGGGAGCTGTTTTTT. It yields the protein CASSQFTGELFF.

The rearrangement joins TRBV5-1 to TRBJ1-6; no clear D. The germline CDR1 and CDR2 sequences are SGHRS and YFSETQ. The CDR3 contains 16 residues. Deletions cut 1 base from V and 0 bases from J, with 8 bases between. The CDR3 loop reads CASSLHGSSYNSPLHF. The CDR3 DNA is TGCGCCAGCAGCTTGCACGGGAGCTCCTATAATTCACCCCTCCACTTT.

The V call is TRBV5-4, the J call TRBJ2-3, with 11 bases aligning to TRBD2. The CDR3 has 16 residues. Unmatched junction bases numbered 14, after V lost 4 bases and J lost 10 bases. The V gene's germline CDR1 is SGHNT and CDR2 YYREEE (reference sequence). Written as DNA, the CDR3 is TGTGCCAGCAGCCTTGGTAGCGGGAGGGCGGACCAATCGCAGTATTTT. This sequence encodes CASSLGSGRADQSQYF.

The chain joins TRBV4-2 to TRBJ2-7, with D tentatively TRBD1 (5 bases). The germline V gene encodes CDR1 LGHNA and CDR2 YNFKEQ. V shed 6 bases and J shed 1 base, with 16 bases lying between them. The CDR3 contains 15 residues. The CDR3 reads CASSPRGVGSYEQYF. Written as DNA, the CDR3 is TGTGCCAGCAGTCCAAGGGGTGTGGGGTCCTACGAGCAGTACTTC.

This chain links TRBV6-5 with TRBJ2-6; perhaps TRBD1 as D (7 bases). CDR1 and CDR2 (germline): MNHEY, SVGAGI. V was cut by 6 bases and J by 3 bases, with 12 bases left in between. The CDR3 length is 15 residues. The CDR3 DNA is TGTGCCAGCAGGTCGCAGGGGGGTGGGGCCAACGTCCTGACTTTC. Translating gives CASRSQGGGANVLTF.

This chain joins TRBV5-6 and TRBJ1-5, with D unresolved. V was trimmed by 4 bases and J by 0 bases, leaving 5 bases between them. Germline loops: CDR1 SGHDT, CDR2 YYEEEE. The length of the CDR3 is 13 residues. The CDR3 sequence is CASSLYSNQPQHF. The CDR3 bases are TGTGCCAGCAGCCTGTATAGCAATCAGCCCCAGCATTTT.

The gene calls are TRBV6-5 and TRBJ2-1; weak D call: TRBD2 (5 bases). V shed 6 bases and J shed 9 bases, with 15 bases lying between them. CDR3 length: 13 amino acids. Germline V gene sequence: CDR1 MNHEY, CDR2 SVGAGI. This CDR3 reads CASSPSSGVEQFF. CDR3 sequence (DNA): TGTGCCAGCAGCCCCTCTTCCGGGGTTGAGCAGTTCTTC.

V usage is TRBV27 and J usage is TRBJ2-7; D remains ambiguous. CDR1 and CDR2 from the germline V gene are MNHEY and SMNVEV (reference sequence). The CDR3 is 13 amino acids. Trimming removed 3 bases at V and 0 bases at J, with 6 bases between. Here the CDR3 reads CASSFGVSYEQYF. The DNA for the CDR3 is TGTGCCAGCAGTTTTGGAGTCTCCTACGAGCAGTACTTC.

V and J are TRBV23-1 and TRBJ2-7; no clear D. TRBV23-1 is an ORF; its function is uncertain. The CDR3 loop spans 15 amino acids. V lost 2 bases, J lost 2 bases, and 13 bases lay in between. The CDR3 protein is CASSQLKVLTYEQYF. In nucleotides, the CDR3 is TGCGCCAGCAGTCAACTTAAGGTCCTAACCTACGAGCAGTACTTC.

The V call is TRBV29-1, the J call TRBJ2-7; 7 bases fit TRBD1. Losses at the gene ends were 0 bases for V and 6 bases for J; bases not matched to a gene: 11. Germline CDR1 is SQVTM and CDR2 is ANQGSEA. There are 15 residues in the CDR3. CDR3 sequence (DNA): TGCAGCGTTGAAGAAACGACAGGGATCAGGGGCGAGCAGTACTTC. Its translation is CSVEETTGIRGEQYF.

The rearrangement uses TRBV28 and TRBJ2-6; D ambiguous. Looked up from germline, CDR1 is MDHEN and CDR2 is SYDVKM. The CDR3 has 17 residues. V shed 7 bases and J shed 0 bases, with 16 bases lying between them. Here the CDR3 DNA reads TGTGCCAGCAAGGGTCGGGTAGCCTTCTCTGGGGCCAACGTCCTGACTTTC. Amino acids: CASKGRVAFSGANVLTF.

The J gene is TRBJ2-7, the V gene TRBV28; the match to TRBD1 covers 9 bases. Germline V gene sequence: CDR1 MDHEN, CDR2 SYDVKM. The V gene end was trimmed by 7 bases and the J gene end by 3 bases; junction bases not matched to a gene: 4. The CDR3 is made up of 13 amino acids. CDR3 in DNA: TGTGCCAGCAAGAACAGGGGGCTCTACGAGCAGTACTTC. This encodes CASKNRGLYEQYF.

This rearrangement joins TRBV19 to TRBJ1-4; D perhaps matches TRBD1 (6 bases). V was pared by 4 bases and J by 0 bases, with 12 bases between. This CDR3 has 16 amino acids. Per germline, CDR1 LNHDA and CDR2 SQIVND (reference sequence). Here the CDR3 DNA reads TGTGCCAGTAGTAAAAGGACAGCCCCAACTAATGAAAAACTGTTTTTT. Amino acid sequence: CASSKRTAPTNEKLFF.

The rearrangement links TRBV18 to TRBJ2-2; D is tentatively TRBD1 or TRBD2 (5 bases each). Trimming removed 6 bases at V and 7 bases at J, with 15 bases between. There are 14 residues in the CDR3. CDR1 and CDR2 (germline): KGHSH, LQKENI. This CDR3 reads CASSPAGTSGELFF. The CDR3 nucleotides are TGTGCCAGCTCCCCAGCAGGGACGAGCGGGGAGCTGTTTTTT.

This clone was recorded once. This chain links TRBV27 with TRBJ2-7, with D unresolved. This CDR3 is 14 amino acids long. Per germline, CDR1 MNHEY and CDR2 SMNVEV (reference sequence). V was cut by 0 bases and J by 3 bases, with 9 bases left in between. The CDR3 loop reads CASSLSSNRYEQYF. In DNA form, the CDR3 reads TGTGCCAGCAGTTTATCAAGCAACCGCTACGAGCAGTACTTC.

J is TRBJ1-2 and V is TRBV29-1; 7 bases fit TRBD1. CDR1 is SQVTM, CDR2 ANQGSEA, per germline. CDR3 size: 11 residues. V lost 6 bases to trimming and J lost 12 bases; unmatched junction nucleotides: 10. The CDR3 spells CSVDPGGRHTF. CDR3 DNA: TGCAGCGTGGACCCAGGGGGGCGCCACACCTTC.

The rearrangement links TRBV28 to TRBJ1-1; TRBD1 might be the D (5 bases). The germline V gene has CDR1 MDHEN and CDR2 SYDVKM. There are 13 residues in the CDR3. Trimming removed 6 bases at V and 7 bases at J, with 15 bases between. This chain's CDR3 is CASRSGRENEAFF. DNA for the CDR3: TGTGCCAGCAGGTCGGGGCGGGAAAATGAAGCTTTCTTT.

This clone has a handful of counts. The chain has TRBV29-1 and TRBJ2-7; 7 nucleotides agree with TRBD1. With V trimmed by 5 bases and J by 5 bases, 6 bases remained unmatched. Germline V gene sequence: CDR1 SQVTM, CDR2 ANQGSEA. The CDR3 is 12 residues long. CDR3 bases: TGCAGCGTTCATCCAGGGGGTAACGAGCAGTACTTC. Translating it yields CSVHPGGNEQYF.

The V gene is TRBV15, the J gene TRBJ1-6, with D perhaps matching TRBD1 (6 bases). Germline V gene sequence: CDR1 LNHNV, CDR2 YYDKDF (reference sequence). The V gene lost 1 base and the J gene lost 9 bases, with 10 bases spanning the gap. The length of the CDR3 is 14 residues. The CDR3 nucleotides read TGTGCCACCAGCAGAGCCGGGGGCAGTTCACCCCTCCACTTT. Its protein is CATSRAGGSSPLHF. Full variable domain (rest looked up from reference TRBV15 and TRBJ1-6): DAMVIQNPRYQVTQFGKPVTLSCSQTLNHNVMYWYQQKSSQAPKLLFHYYDKDFNNEADTPDNFQSRRPNTSFCFLDIRSPGLGDTAMYLCATSRAGGSSPLHFGNGTRLTVT.

This sequence joins TRBV19 and TRBJ1-5; TRBD1 is a possible D gene (5 bases). This CDR3 has 12 residues. Germline-derived CDR1 and CDR2 are LNHDA and SQIVND (reference sequence). Deletions cut 6 bases from V and 7 bases from J, with 10 bases between. The CDR3 spells CASRGGGQPQHF. CDR3 nucleotide sequence: TGTGCCAGTAGGGGTGGGGGGCAGCCCCAGCATTTT. Filled out from reference TRBV19 and TRBJ1-5, the complete variable domain reads DGGITQSPKYLFRKEGQNVTLSCEQNLNHDAMYWYRQDPGQGLRLIYYSQIVNDFQKGDIAEGYSVSREKKESFPLTVTSAQKNPTAFYLCASRGGGQPQHFGDGTRLSIL.

The rearrangement links TRBV19 to TRBJ2-1; D assignment may be TRBD1 or TRBD2 (5 bases each). CDR1 LNHDA and CDR2 SQIVND come from the germline V gene (reference sequence). The CDR3 loop spans 11 amino acids. Trimming shortened V by 5 bases and J by 10 bases, and 9 bases separated the two germline ends. CDR3 region: CASSGGLEQFF. CDR3 in DNA: TGTGCCAGTAGTGGGGGTTTGGAGCAGTTCTTC.

The rearrangement links TRBV7-8 to TRBJ2-3; possibly TRBD1 for D (6 bases). The V and J ends lost 5 bases and 0 bases respectively, with 18 bases between them. The CDR3 covers 17 residues. CDR1 and CDR2 (germline): SGHVS, FQNEAQ. The DNA of the CDR3 is TGTGCCAGCAGCGGAGAGGTCAGGCAGGGGAGCACAGATACGCAGTATTTT. Encoded protein: CASSGEVRQGSTDTQYF.

This rearrangement joins TRBV4-3 to TRBJ2-1, with 10 bases that match TRBD2. V dropped 0 bases and J dropped 4; count of bases not matched to a gene: 3. Germline CDR1 LGHNA, CDR2 YSLEER. The CDR3 is 16 amino acids. As DNA, the CDR3 is TGCGCCAGCAGCCAAGAAATAGCGGGAGGTTACAATGAGCAGTTCTTC. It codes for CASSQEIAGGYNEQFF.

This clone was recorded once. The chain couples TRBV6-5 to TRBJ2-2; D gene uncertain. This CDR3 has 12 amino acids. Germline lookup yields CDR1 MNHEY and CDR2 SVGAGI. Trimming stripped 2 bases from V and 4 bases from J, with 2 bases between. The CDR3 DNA sequence: TGTGCCAGCAGTTACCCCACCGGGGAGCTGTTTTTT. Its protein is CASSYPTGELFF.